Listed below are T cell receptor beta chains from one sample, sequenced in a study of siplizumab effects on memory and regulatory T cells. Repertoires were generated with immunoSEQ multiplex PCR, while TCRdb's copy carries only in-frame clones and drops some. The table has some 62,000 clones, around four fifths seen once. The sample taken for sequencing was memory CD4+ T cells sorted from blood. These receptors were taken from a human donor in good health. Both conserved end residues are part of each CDR3. The D gene is left open where the match is weak. Size values are once, few and many counts, or a class for expanded clones, and some rows have none.

>.|TRBV28|.|TRBJ1-2
CASSFPGGDYGYTF
TGTGCCAGCAGTTTCCCGGGGGGCGACTATGGCTACACCTTC
>.|TRBV7-3|TRBD2|TRBJ2-5
CASSLGGGRVETQYF
TGTGCCAGCAGCTTGGGCGGCGGGAGGGTTGAGACCCAGTACTTC
>.|TRBV7-2|TRBD2|TRBJ2-1
CASSEGTSGYNEQFF
TGTGCCAGCAGCGAGGGGACTAGCGGATACAATGAGCAGTTCTTC
>.|TRBV27|.|TRBJ1-2
CASSREGTRRAYGYTF
TGTGCCAGCAGTAGAGAGGGGACCAGACGAGCCTATGGCTACACCTTC
>few|TRBV19|TRBD1|TRBJ1-1
CASSIRQGSVNTEAFF
TGTGCCAGTAGTATCAGACAGGGGTCAGTGAACACTGAAGCTTTCTTT
>.|TRBV5-3|.|TRBJ1-1
CARSWRMDSHLTSDTEAFF
TGTGCCAGAAGCTGGAGGATGGACAGCCATTTGACCAGCGACACTGAAGCTTTCTTT
>.|TRBV5-4|.|TRBJ2-3
CASSLKQSADTQYF
TGTGCCAGCAGCTTGAAGCAGAGTGCAGATACGCAGTATTTT
>.|TRBV10-3|TRBD1|TRBJ1-1
CAIRTQGGANTEAFF
TGTGCCATCAGGACCCAGGGGGGAGCGAACACTGAAGCTTTCTTT
>.|TRBV10-3|TRBD1|TRBJ2-5
CASSDRVARETQYF
TGTGCCAGCAGCGACAGGGTGGCCAGGGAGACCCAGTACTTC
>.|TRBV9|.|TRBJ2-5
CASSVAIRETQYF
TGTGCCAGCAGCGTAGCCATTAGGGAGACCCAGTACTTC
>.|TRBV7-9|.|TRBJ2-2
CASSEGIHRELFF
TGTGCCAGCAGCGAGGGGATACACCGGGAGCTGTTTTTT
>.|TRBV6-5|TRBD1|TRBJ1-1
CASSYGDRGTEAFF
TGTGCCAGCAGTTATGGCGACAGGGGGACTGAAGCTTTCTTT
>.|TRBV6-6|.|TRBJ1-2
CASSLGGNYGYTF
TGTGCCAGCAGCCTAGGGGGGAACTATGGCTACACCTTC
>.|TRBV29-1|.|TRBJ1-2
CSVGTGGYGYTF
TGCAGCGTTGGAACGGGAGGCTATGGCTACACCTTC
>.|TRBV6-1|TRBD2|TRBJ2-4
CASSERKERGLLGKNIQYF
TGTGCCAGCAGTGAAAGGAAGGAGCGGGGGCTTCTCGGCAAAAACATTCAGTACTTC
>.|TRBV7-7|.|TRBJ2-3
CASSLNGGVGDTQYF
TGTGCCAGCAGCTTAAACGGAGGGGTAGGGGATACGCAGTATTTT
>.|TRBV27|TRBD1|TRBJ1-4
CASSFGSGQGVFFREKLFF
TGTGCCAGCAGCTTCGGGTCGGGACAGGGGGTCTTTTTTCGTGAAAAACTGTTTTTT
>few|TRBV10-3|.|TRBJ2-1
CATPQCGNLNEQFF
TGTGCCACCCCCCAGTGCGGGAATTTGAATGAGCAGTTCTTC
>few|TRBV10-3|.|TRBJ1-2
CAISFDRSYGYTF
TGTGCCATCAGCTTCGACAGGAGTTATGGCTACACCTTC
>.|TRBV5-5|.|TRBJ2-2
CASSLADPGTGELFF
TGTGCCAGCAGCTTGGCGGACCCGGGCACCGGGGAGCTGTTTTTT
>.|TRBV7-9|.|TRBJ2-3
CASSPSEGGGDTQYF
TGTGCCAGCAGCCCTTCCGAGGGGGGAGGGGATACGCAGTATTTT
>.|TRBV7-2|TRBD1|TRBJ2-6
CASSSGQGGGANVLTF
TGTGCCAGCAGTTCCGGACAGGGCGGTGGGGCCAACGTCCTGACTTTC
>.|TRBV11-1|TRBD1|TRBJ1-2
CASSLSTGIGYTF
TGTGCCAGCAGCTTATCGACAGGGATCGGCTACACCTTC
>.|TRBV10-3|.|TRBJ1-5
CAIRRDGPSQPQHF
TGTGCCATCCGTAGGGACGGCCCGAGTCAGCCCCAGCATTTT
>.|TRBV7-9|.|TRBJ1-3
CASSLMNTIYF
TGTGCCAGCAGCTTAATGAACACCATATATTTT
>once|TRBV4-1|.|TRBJ1-2
CASSLNRDLINYGYTF
TGCGCCAGCAGCTTAAACCGGGACCTAATAAACTATGGCTACACCTTC
>few|TRBV19|.|TRBJ2-5
CASSTTGSDETQYF
TGTGCCAGTAGTACCACAGGGTCCGATGAGACCCAGTACTTC
>.|TRBV4-1|.|TRBJ1-2
CASSPEGAGIEYGYTF
TGCGCCAGCAGCCCGGAAGGTGCAGGGATAGAGTATGGCTACACCTTC
>.|TRBV9|.|TRBJ1-2
CASSVTPDTNYGYTF
TGTGCCAGCAGCGTGACACCAGACACGAACTATGGCTACACCTTC
>once|TRBV7-3|TRBD2|TRBJ2-3
CASSRTSGTDTQYF
TGTGCCAGTTCCCGGACTAGCGGAACAGATACGCAGTATTTT
>once|TRBV11-2|.|TRBJ2-6
CASNLLAGANVLTF
TGTGCCAGCAACCTTCTGGCTGGGGCCAACGTCCTGACTTTC
>medium-sized|TRBV21-1|.|TRBJ2-2
CASSPHARGRGGELFF
TGTGCCAGCAGCCCCCACGCTAGGGGGCGAGGCGGGGAGCTGTTTTTT
>.|TRBV7-3|TRBD1|TRBJ1-2
CASSKTSRGTGGIYGYTF
TGTGCCAGCAGCAAAACGTCCCGTGGGACAGGGGGTATCTATGGCTACACCTTC
>.|TRBV13|.|TRBJ1-4
CASSLGPFEKLFF
TGTGCCAGCAGCTTAGGGCCATTCGAAAAACTGTTTTTT
>.|TRBV13|TRBD1|TRBJ2-1
CASSFWTGYYNEQFF
TGTGCCAGCAGCTTCTGGACAGGCTACTACAATGAGCAGTTCTTC
>.|TRBV30|.|TRBJ2-7
CAWSSYGSQGHEQYF
TGTGCCTGGAGTTCGTACGGCTCTCAGGGACACGAGCAGTACTTC
>.|TRBV27|.|TRBJ1-2
CASSMRGLDDYGYTF
TGTGCCAGCAGTATGCGGGGATTGGATGACTATGGCTACACCTTC
>.|TRBV25-1|.|TRBJ2-1
CASSVWGGPNEQFF
TGTGCCAGCAGTGTATGGGGCGGTCCAAATGAGCAGTTCTTC
>.|TRBV25-1|TRBD1|TRBJ2-1
CASSGWTGYYNEQFF
TGTGCCAGCAGTGGATGGACAGGATACTACAATGAGCAGTTCTTC
>.|TRBV29-1|.|TRBJ1-2
CSVYGGGQAYYGYTF
TGCAGCGTTTATGGTGGAGGCCAGGCCTACTATGGCTACACCTTC
>.|TRBV11-3|TRBD1|TRBJ2-7
CASSQVQGARYEQYF
TGTGCCAGCAGCCAAGTACAGGGGGCGCGTTACGAGCAGTACTTC
>.|TRBV18|.|TRBJ2-7
CASSQGRGGSYEQYF
TGTGCCAGCTCACAAGGGAGGGGGGGGTCCTACGAGCAGTACTTC
>.|TRBV2|TRBD1|TRBJ2-3
CASRRDRQPGDTQYF
TGTGCCAGCAGACGGGACAGACAACCTGGGGATACGCAGTATTTT
>.|TRBV21-1|.|TRBJ2-4
CASSTTGREMAKNIQYF
TGTGCCAGCAGCACGACAGGGAGGGAGATGGCCAAAAACATTCAGTACTTC
>once|TRBV18|.|TRBJ1-5
CASSATGTQPQHF
TGTGCCAGCTCTGCCACGGGTACCCAGCCCCAGCATTTT
>.|TRBV5-1|.|TRBJ2-7
CASSTFSGDYEQYF
TGCGCCAGCAGCACCTTTAGCGGAGACTACGAGCAGTACTTC
>.|TRBV7-9|.|TRBJ1-5
CASSVQGTQPQHF
TGTGCCAGCAGCGTACAGGGTACCCAGCCCCAGCATTTT